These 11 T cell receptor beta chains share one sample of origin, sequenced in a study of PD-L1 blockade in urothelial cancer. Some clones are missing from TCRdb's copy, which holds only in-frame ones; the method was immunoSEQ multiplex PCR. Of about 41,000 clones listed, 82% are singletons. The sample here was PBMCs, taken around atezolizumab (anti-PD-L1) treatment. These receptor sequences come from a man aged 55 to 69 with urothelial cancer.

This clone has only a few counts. CDR3 DNA: TGTGCCAGCAGTGAACGGTCTAGCGGGTACAATGAGCAGTTCTTC. Translating gives CASSERSSGYNEQFF. V and J are TRBV6-1 and TRBJ2-1; 8 bases align to TRBD2. Germline trimming cut 2 bases from V and 4 bases from J; bases unmatched to any gene: 4. This CDR3 is built from 15 residues. Germline CDR1 MNHNS, CDR2 SASEGT.

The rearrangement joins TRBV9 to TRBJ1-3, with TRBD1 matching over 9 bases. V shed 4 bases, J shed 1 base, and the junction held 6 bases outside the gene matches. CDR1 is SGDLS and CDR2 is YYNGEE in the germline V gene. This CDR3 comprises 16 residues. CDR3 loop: CASSSGTGFSGNTIYF. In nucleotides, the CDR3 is TGTGCCAGCAGCTCCGGGACAGGGTTTTCTGGAAACACCATATATTTT.

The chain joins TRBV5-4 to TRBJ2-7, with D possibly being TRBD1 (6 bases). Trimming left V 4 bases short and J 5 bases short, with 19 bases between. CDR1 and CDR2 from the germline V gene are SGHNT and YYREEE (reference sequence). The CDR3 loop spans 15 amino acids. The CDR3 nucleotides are TGTGCCAGCAGCACTACCCTAACAGGGACCGACGAGCAGTACTTC. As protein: CASSTTLTGTDEQYF.

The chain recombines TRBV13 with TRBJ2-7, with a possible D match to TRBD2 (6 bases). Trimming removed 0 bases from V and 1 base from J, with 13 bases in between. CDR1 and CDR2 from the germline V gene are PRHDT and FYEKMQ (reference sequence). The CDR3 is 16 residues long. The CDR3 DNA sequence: TGTGCCAGCAGCTTAGGGGGGTACGGGACTTCCTACGAGCAGTACTTC. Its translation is CASSLGGYGTSYEQYF.

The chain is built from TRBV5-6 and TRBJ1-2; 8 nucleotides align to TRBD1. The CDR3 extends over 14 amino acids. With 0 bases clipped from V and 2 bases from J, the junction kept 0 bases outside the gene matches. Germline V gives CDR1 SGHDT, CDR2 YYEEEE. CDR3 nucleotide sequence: TGTGCCAGCAGCTTGGGACAGGGGAACTATGGCTACACCTTC. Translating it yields CASSLGQGNYGYTF.

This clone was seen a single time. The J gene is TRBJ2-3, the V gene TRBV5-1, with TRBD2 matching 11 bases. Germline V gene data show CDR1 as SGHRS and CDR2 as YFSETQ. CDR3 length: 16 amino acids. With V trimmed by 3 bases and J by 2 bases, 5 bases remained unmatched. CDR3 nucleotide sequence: TGCGCCAGCAGCTCTATGACTAGCGGGACCACAGATACGCAGTATTTT. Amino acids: CASSSMTSGTTDTQYF.

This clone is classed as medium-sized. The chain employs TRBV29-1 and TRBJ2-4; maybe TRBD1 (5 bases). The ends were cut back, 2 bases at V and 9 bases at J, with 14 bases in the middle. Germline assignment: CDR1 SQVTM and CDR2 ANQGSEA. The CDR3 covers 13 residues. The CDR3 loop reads CSVEFLGASIQYF. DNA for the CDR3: TGCAGCGTTGAATTCCTAGGGGCGAGCATTCAGTACTTC.

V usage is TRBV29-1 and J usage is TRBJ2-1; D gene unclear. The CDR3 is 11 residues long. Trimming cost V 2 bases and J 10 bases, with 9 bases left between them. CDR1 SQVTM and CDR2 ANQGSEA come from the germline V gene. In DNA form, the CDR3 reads TGCAGCGTTGAAAGTGAAGCGGAGCAGTTCTTC. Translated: CSVESEAEQFF.

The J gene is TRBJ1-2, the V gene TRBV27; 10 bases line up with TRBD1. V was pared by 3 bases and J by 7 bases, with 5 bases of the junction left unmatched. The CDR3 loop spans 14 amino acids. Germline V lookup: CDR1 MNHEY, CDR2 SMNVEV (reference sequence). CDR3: CASSFGQGVIGYTF. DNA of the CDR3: TGTGCCAGCAGTTTTGGACAGGGGGTAATTGGCTACACCTTC.

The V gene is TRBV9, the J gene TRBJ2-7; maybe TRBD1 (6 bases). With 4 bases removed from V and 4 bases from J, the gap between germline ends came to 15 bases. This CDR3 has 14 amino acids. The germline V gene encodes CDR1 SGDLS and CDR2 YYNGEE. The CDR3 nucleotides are TGTGCCAGCAGCCCCCACAGGGCTGATTACGAGCAGTACTTC. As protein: CASSPHRADYEQYF.

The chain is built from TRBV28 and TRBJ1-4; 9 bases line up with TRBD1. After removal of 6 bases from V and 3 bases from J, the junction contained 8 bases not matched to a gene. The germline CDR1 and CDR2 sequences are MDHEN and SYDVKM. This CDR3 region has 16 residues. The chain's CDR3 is CASRFAGTGPNEKLFF. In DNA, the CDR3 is TGTGCCAGCAGATTCGCCGGGACAGGGCCTAATGAAAAACTGTTTTTT. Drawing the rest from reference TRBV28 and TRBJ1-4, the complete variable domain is DVKVTQSSRYLVKRTGEKVFLECVQDMDHENMFWYRQDPGLGLRLIYFSYDVKMKEKGDIPEGYSVSREKKERFSLILESASTNQTSMYLCASRFAGTGPNEKLFFGSGTQLSVL.